This T cell receptor beta chain was retrieved from a study of shared clonotypes between healthy human individuals. Study-wide results and limits: Estimated richness was generally greater in naive than memory subsets. Sequencing depth was expected to influence donor clonotype sharing.

Comment on this clone: Antigen specificity is unknown.

V was cut by 5 bases and J by 3 bases, with 10 bases left in between. Germline loops: CDR1 GTSNPN, CDR2 SVGIG (reference sequence). This CDR3 has 12 amino acids. Each replicate PCR on the sorted subsets used roughly 190 ng DNA (approximately 27,000 T cell genomes). Per the authors' pipeline: Filtering differed, since immunoSEQ gave only junction sequences and no quality scores. TCRdb's table, derived via immunoSEQ multiplex PCR, lists solely in-frame clones and lacks some. V, J and clone size were drawn from that table, and D and trimming were deduced from the DNA. This sample carries roughly 2.6 million clones, more than 90% of them seen once, and the ten largest clones take around 0.15%.

The chain employs TRBV30 and TRBJ1-1; D is unclear. This receptor was obtained from a man aged 18 to 29 in good health. The specimen was naive CD4+ T cells sorted from blood. Sample subset: CD45RA+ positively selected. As DNA, the CDR3 is TGTGCCTGGGGGTGGACGGACACTGAAGCTTTCTTT. This gives the protein CAWGWTDTEAFF.